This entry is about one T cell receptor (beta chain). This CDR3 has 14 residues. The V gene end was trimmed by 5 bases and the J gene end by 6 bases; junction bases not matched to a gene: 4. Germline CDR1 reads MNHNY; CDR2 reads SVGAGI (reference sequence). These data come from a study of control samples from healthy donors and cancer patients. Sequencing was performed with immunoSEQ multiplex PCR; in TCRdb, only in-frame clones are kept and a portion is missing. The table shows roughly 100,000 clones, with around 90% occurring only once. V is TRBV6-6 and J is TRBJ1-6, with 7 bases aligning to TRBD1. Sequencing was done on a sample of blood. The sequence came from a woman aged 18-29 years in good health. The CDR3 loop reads CASSAGTANSPLHF. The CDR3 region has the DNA TGTGCCAGCAGTGCCGGGACAGCTAATTCACCCCTCCACTTT.